These T cell receptor beta chains were read from a single sample in a study of cytomegalovirus exposure and HLA in healthy donors. Assay used: immunoSEQ multiplex PCR; TCRdb lists only in-frame clones, some missing. Recorded for this sample: some 76,000 clones. The sequenced sample consisted of PBMCs. These receptors were obtained from a boy aged 10-17 years in good health and CMV-seronegative. CDR3s include the opening cysteine and the closing phenylalanine or tryptophan. The D gene is left open where the match is weak.

len | j_gene | d_gene | v_gene | CDR3aa | CDR3nt
14 | TRBJ2-2 | NA | TRBV2 | CASSEAPGTGELFF | TGTGCCAGCAGTGAAGCTCCGGGCACCGGGGAGCTGTTTTTT
15 | TRBJ2-3 | NA | TRBV9 | CASSEGGGRGDTQYF | TGTGCCAGCAGCGAAGGGGGAGGGCGTGGAGATACGCAGTATTTT
15 | TRBJ1-6 | NA | TRBV23-1 | CASSTRTGRNSPLHF | TGCGCCAGCAGCACGAGGACGGGGAGGAACTCACCCCTCCACTTT
16 | TRBJ1-3 | NA | TRBV30 | CAWSVARSPPGNTIYF | TGTGCCTGGAGTGTAGCCCGCTCTCCACCTGGAAACACCATATATTTT
17 | TRBJ1-4 | TRBD1 | TRBV10-3 | CAISEGTGGFTNEKLFF | TGTGCCATCAGTGAAGGGACAGGGGGTTTCACTAATGAAAAACTGTTTTTT
15 | TRBJ1-4 | NA | TRBV29-1 | CSVEDNERGNEKLFF | TGCAGCGTTGAAGACAACGAAAGGGGAAACGAAAAACTGTTTTTT
14 | TRBJ2-7 | TRBD2 | TRBV29-1 | CSVVEASGSYEQYF | TGCAGCGTTGTAGAGGCTAGCGGGTCCTACGAGCAGTACTTC
15 | TRBJ2-7 | TRBD2 | TRBV18 | CASSPGLAEPYEQYF | TGTGCCAGCTCACCCGGACTAGCGGAGCCCTACGAGCAGTACTTC
14 | TRBJ1-2 | NA | TRBV27 | CASSLYGGERGYTF | TGTGCCAGCAGTTTATATGGGGGCGAACGTGGCTACACCTTC
16 | TRBJ2-7 | TRBD2 | TRBV7-9 | CASSFGLAGAAYEQYF | TGTGCCAGCAGCTTCGGACTAGCGGGGGCCGCCTACGAGCAGTACTTC
14 | TRBJ1-1 | NA | TRBV6-1 | CASRLNPGDTEAFF | TGTGCCAGCAGACTTAATCCAGGGGACACTGAAGCTTTCTTT
13 | TRBJ1-4 | NA | TRBV5-1 | CASSFSTNEKLFF | TGCGCCAGCAGCTTTAGTACTAATGAAAAACTGTTTTTT
12 | TRBJ1-1 | TRBD1 | TRBV29-1 | CSAGTGGHEAFF | TGCAGCGCCGGGACAGGGGGCCACGAAGCTTTCTTT
14 | TRBJ1-1 | NA | TRBV30 | CAWTKGGGSTEAFF | TGTGCCTGGACCAAGGGAGGGGGGAGCACTGAAGCTTTCTTT
16 | TRBJ2-3 | TRBD2 | TRBV30 | CAWRGLAGFGTDTQYF | TGTGCCTGGAGAGGACTAGCGGGGTTTGGGACAGATACGCAGTATTTT
13 | TRBJ2-2 | TRBD1 | TRBV6-1 | CANGQGWTGELFF | TGTGCCAACGGACAGGGTTGGACCGGGGAGCTGTTTTTT
15 | TRBJ2-2 | TRBD1 | TRBV5-1 | CASSLSAGGAGELFF | TGCGCCAGCAGCTTGTCGGCAGGGGGTGCCGGGGAGCTGTTTTTT
15 | TRBJ2-1 | TRBD1 | TRBV6-6 | CASKDGTGSYNEQFF | TGTGCCAGCAAGGACGGGACAGGTAGCTACAATGAGCAGTTCTTC
13 | TRBJ2-7 | NA | TRBV6-1 | CASRFLVSYEQYF | TGTGCCAGCAGGTTTCTAGTTTCCTACGAGCAGTACTTC
16 | TRBJ1-2 | NA | TRBV5-4 | CASSLEGGARVYGYTF | TGTGCCAGCAGCTTGGAAGGGGGGGCGCGAGTCTATGGCTACACCTTC
15 | TRBJ1-4 | NA | TRBV4-1 | CASSQVTGNNEKLFF | TGCGCCAGCAGCCAAGTGACAGGAAATAATGAAAAACTGTTTTTT
17 | TRBJ2-5 | TRBD2 | TRBV5-6 | CASSLWLAGGIGETQYF | TGTGCCAGCAGCTTGTGGCTAGCGGGAGGCATTGGAGAGACCCAGTACTTC
14 | TRBJ2-7 | NA | TRBV7-2 | CASSDYGTPYEQYF | TGTGCCAGCAGCGATTATGGGACACCCTACGAGCAGTACTTC
13 | TRBJ1-1 | NA | TRBV19 | CASSIERGSEAFF | TGTGCCAGTAGTATAGAAAGGGGCAGTGAAGCTTTCTTT
16 | TRBJ2-7 | TRBD1 | TRBV6-1 | CASSELGTESAYEQYF | TGTGCCAGCAGTGAACTTGGGACAGAGAGCGCCTACGAGCAGTACTTC
11 | TRBJ1-2 | NA | TRBV7-9 | CASQMNYGYTF | TGTGCCAGCCAGATGAACTATGGCTACACCTTC
15 | TRBJ1-1 | TRBD1 | TRBV7-2 | CASSPRGTGATEAFF | TGTGCCAGCAGCCCCCGAGGGACAGGGGCAACTGAAGCTTTCTTT
16 | TRBJ2-1 | NA | TRBV4-2 | CASSQGRGASYNEQFF | TGTGCCAGCAGCCAAGGTCGGGGGGCATCCTACAATGAGCAGTTCTTC
17 | TRBJ2-7 | TRBD1 | TRBV7-3 | CASSSGLQGPPSYEQYF | TGTGCCAGCAGCTCCGGGCTACAGGGGCCTCCGTCCTACGAGCAGTACTTC
11 | TRBJ1-3 | NA | TRBV29-1 | CSVGGGNTIYF | TGCAGCGTGGGGGGAGGAAACACCATATATTTT
13 | TRBJ1-2 | TRBD1 | TRBV12-5 | CASGNGQGNGYTF | TGTGCTAGTGGTAACGGACAGGGGAACGGCTACACCTTC
17 | TRBJ1-1 | NA | TRBV14 | CASSQRQRSARNTEAFF | TGTGCCAGCAGCCAAAGGCAGCGGTCCGCCAGGAACACTGAAGCTTTCTTT
13 | TRBJ1-1 | TRBD1 | TRBV19 | CASSIGGQSEAFF | TGTGCCAGTAGTATAGGGGGACAGTCAGAAGCTTTCTTT
16 | TRBJ1-1 | NA | TRBV27 | CASSPGEGATNTEAFF | TGTGCCAGCAGTCCAGGGGAAGGTGCTACGAACACTGAAGCTTTCTTT
14 | TRBJ1-2 | NA | TRBV7-9 | CASGGGWGPLGYTF | TGTGCCAGCGGGGGGGGATGGGGACCCCTGGGCTACACCTTC
15 | TRBJ1-1 | NA | TRBV6-1 | CASSEPGNMNTEAFF | TGTGCCAGCAGCGAACCCGGGAATATGAACACTGAAGCTTTCTTT
16 | TRBJ2-1 | NA | TRBV7-7 | CASSREGGSSDNEQFF | TGTGCCAGCAGCAGAGAGGGGGGGAGCTCCGACAATGAGCAGTTCTTC
17 | TRBJ1-4 | TRBD1 | TRBV19 | CASSTQTTTGFNEKLFF | TGTGCCAGTAGTACCCAAACTACGACAGGGTTTAATGAAAAACTGTTTTTT
15 | TRBJ2-7 | NA | TRBV18 | CASSPGLGGQYEQYF | TGTGCCAGCTCACCGGGCCTCGGGGGGCAATACGAGCAGTACTTC
12 | TRBJ2-3 | NA | TRBV9 | CASSVEQDTQYF | TGTGCCAGCAGCGTAGAGCAAGATACGCAGTATTTT
15 | TRBJ1-5 | NA | TRBV27 | CASSSRQGLNQPQHF | TGTGCCAGCAGTTCCCGCCAGGGTCTTAATCAGCCCCAGCATTTT
15 | TRBJ1-5 | TRBD1 | TRBV6-1 | CASSENRGGNQPQHF | TGTGCCAGCAGTGAAAACAGGGGAGGAAATCAGCCCCAGCATTTT
14 | TRBJ2-5 | NA | TRBV18 | CASSPLTGEGTQYF | TGTGCCAGCTCACCCCTGACAGGGGAGGGGACCCAGTACTTC
12 | TRBJ1-2 | NA | TRBV30 | CAWSTNRVGYTF | TGTGCCTGGAGTACTAACAGGGTGGGCTACACCTTC
15 | TRBJ1-5 | NA | TRBV11-1 | CASSLTGDSNQPQHF | TGTGCCAGCAGCCTGACAGGAGATAGCAATCAGCCCCAGCATTTT
15 | TRBJ2-1 | NA | TRBV9 | CASSTGGALENEQFF | TGTGCCAGCAGCACAGGAGGGGCCCTTGAAAATGAGCAGTTCTTC
17 | TRBJ1-2 | TRBD1 | TRBV9 | CASSVGGDRASYEGYTF | TGTGCCAGCAGCGTAGGGGGAGACAGGGCTTCCTATGAGGGCTACACCTTC
15 | TRBJ2-2 | TRBD1 | TRBV11-2 | CASSYTGTGSGELFF | TGTGCCAGCAGCTACACCGGGACAGGGAGCGGGGAGCTGTTTTTT
15 | TRBJ1-2 | NA | TRBV7-3 | CASSPLGGSNYGYTF | TGTGCCAGCAGCCCTCTCGGGGGATCTAACTATGGCTACACCTTC
18 | TRBJ2-7 | TRBD2 | TRBV7-2 | CASSLAGEREVGSYEQYF | TGTGCCAGCAGCTTAGCGGGCGAGCGGGAGGTGGGAAGCTACGAGCAGTACTTC
14 | TRBJ1-2 | TRBD1 | TRBV5-1 | CASSPRDRVSGYTF | TGCGCCAGCAGCCCTAGGGACAGGGTATCTGGCTACACCTTC
14 | TRBJ2-5 | TRBD1 | TRBV5-1 | CASSPTGGSETQYF | TGCGCCAGCAGTCCGACAGGGGGCAGTGAGACCCAGTACTTC
15 | TRBJ1-2 | NA | TRBV11-2 | CASSFLAGDNYGYTF | TGTGCCAGCAGCTTCCTGGCGGGCGATAACTATGGCTACACCTTC
11 | TRBJ2-7 | NA | TRBV20-1 | CSAGGVGPWYF | TGCAGTGCTGGTGGTGTGGGGCCATGGTACTTC
14 | TRBJ1-4 | TRBD1 | TRBV7-9 | CASTHLGTGEKLFF | TGTGCCAGCACCCACCTGGGGACAGGTGAAAAACTGTTTTTT
16 | TRBJ2-3 | TRBD2 | TRBV5-1 | CASSRTSGGAGDTQYF | TGCGCCAGCAGCAGGACTAGCGGGGGGGCAGGAGATACGCAGTATTTT
15 | TRBJ2-7 | TRBD1 | TRBV19 | CASSDPGQGINEQYF | TGTGCCAGTAGCGACCCGGGACAGGGCATCAACGAGCAGTACTTC
15 | TRBJ1-1 | TRBD1 | TRBV4-3 | CASSQDRGLNTEAFF | TGCGCCAGCAGCCAAGATAGGGGGCTGAACACTGAAGCTTTCTTT